The 13 T cell receptor beta chains reported below all come from one sample, sequenced in a study of blood T cell repertoires in COVID-19. The protocol was immunoSEQ multiplex PCR, while the TCRdb copy is restricted to in-frame clones and leaves out a portion. This table has some 200,000 clones, roughly 84% appearing once. What was sequenced was peripheral blood. These receptors all come from a man aged 45 to 65 with active or convalescent COVID-19.

The chain combines TRBV5-1 with TRBJ2-1; TRBD1 agrees at 9 bases. CDR1 is SGHRS and CDR2 is YFSETQ in the germline V gene. J gave up 7 bases and V 4 bases, and 6 bases lay outside the gene matches. The CDR3 contains 14 residues. CDR3 amino acids: CASSAGTGSNEQFF. CDR3 DNA sequence: TGCGCCAGCAGCGCCGGGACAGGGAGTAATGAGCAGTTCTTC.

The chain employs TRBV28 and TRBJ2-3, with 10 bases that match TRBD2. J lost 5 bases, V lost 6 bases, and 5 bases had no gene match. Germline CDR1 reads MDHEN; CDR2 reads SYDVKM. This CDR3 is 14 amino acids long. CDR3 region: CASSSAGGRDTQYF. In DNA form, the CDR3 reads TGTGCCAGCAGCTCAGCGGGAGGGAGAGATACGCAGTATTTT.

V gene TRBV21-1 combines with J gene TRBJ2-2; TRBD2, the table's D call, lacks a check against the DNA. TRBV21-1 is a listed pseudogene. CDR3 length: 18 amino acids. As DNA, the CDR3 is TGTGCCAGCAGCAAAGATGATCAGGGACTAGCGGTAACCGGGGAGCTGTTTTTT. This codes for CASSKDDQGLAVTGELFF.

Here the CDR3 reads CASSLGGEQPQHF. The CDR3 region has the DNA TGTGCCAGCAGCTTGGGGGGGGAACAGCCCCAGCATTTT. The chain recombines TRBV5-4 with TRBJ1-5; a possible D gene is TRBD1 (5 bases). V was clipped by 0 bases and J by 7 bases, with 8 bases between them. Germline V gene sequence: CDR1 SGHNT, CDR2 YYREEE (reference sequence). The CDR3 totals 13 residues.

The chain employs TRBV28 and TRBJ2-5; 7 nucleotides agree with TRBD1. J lost 6 bases, V lost 7 bases, and 8 bases had no gene match. The V gene's germline CDR1 is MDHEN and CDR2 SYDVKM. The CDR3 totals 13 residues. This chain's CDR3 is CASTITDRKTQYF. CDR3 nucleotide sequence: TGTGCCAGCACCATAACGGACAGGAAGACCCAGTACTTC.

The genes are TRBV9 and TRBJ2-3; 8 bases agree with TRBD2. The germline CDR1 and CDR2 sequences are SGDLS and YYNGEE. V dropped 5 bases and J dropped 6; count of bases not matched to a gene: 14. CDR3 length: 16 residues. The CDR3 DNA follows: TGTGCCAGCAGTCGCAATAGCGGGACCCTAGGGGATACGCAGTATTTT. Amino acids: CASSRNSGTLGDTQYF.

Comments on this clone: The same CDR3 is also encoded by other DNA sequences in this sample. This chain joins TRBV11-1 and TRBJ2-7; 8 nucleotides line up with TRBD1. V shed 6 bases, J shed 3 bases, and the junction held 7 bases outside the gene matches. The CDR3 is 14 residues long. The V gene's germline CDR1 is SGHAT and CDR2 FQDESV (reference sequence). The DNA for the CDR3 is TGTGCCAGCAGTCACCCAGGACAGGGCTACGAGCAGTACTTC. Translating it yields CASSHPGQGYEQYF.

This clone appeared a single time. V is TRBV6-2 or TRBV6-3 and J is TRBJ1-5, with D uncertain. CDR3 size: 14 residues. V was clipped by 5 bases and J by 0 bases, with 8 bases between them. Per the germline V gene, CDR1 is MNHEY and CDR2 is SVGEGT. The CDR3 DNA follows: TGTGCCAGCAGTGACGGGTTTAGCAATCAGCCCCAGCATTTT. It translates to CASSDGFSNQPQHF.

The genes are TRBV5-4 and TRBJ1-2, with D possibly being TRBD1 (5 bases). There are 15 residues in the CDR3. V shed 1 base and J shed 4 bases, with 14 bases lying between them. In germline, CDR1 is SGHNT, CDR2 YYREEE (reference sequence). CDR3 nucleotides: TGTGCCAGCAGCTTGCCCCAGGAAGGGGTCTATGGCTACACCTTC. It encodes CASSLPQEGVYGYTF.

The chain recombines TRBV6-5 with TRBJ2-7, with 10 positions matching TRBD2. This CDR3 is 15 amino acids long. Germline V gene data show CDR1 as MNHEY and CDR2 as SVGAGI. V was pared by 8 bases and J by 6 bases, with 13 bases of the junction left unmatched. CDR3 residues: CASQASGSGSGEQYF. CDR3 in DNA: TGTGCCAGCCAGGCTAGCGGGAGTGGTTCGGGCGAGCAGTACTTC.

The V gene is TRBV28, the J gene TRBJ1-6; unclear D gene. Looked up from germline, CDR1 is MDHEN and CDR2 is SYDVKM. V lost 4 bases and J lost 2, with 12 bases in between. CDR3 length equals 16 residues. The CDR3 here is CASSSLDGAYNSPLHF. As DNA, the CDR3 is TGTGCCAGCAGTTCCCTCGACGGAGCCTATAATTCACCCCTCCACTTT.

The CDR3 sequence is CASSISGSGTGELFF. CDR3 in DNA: TGTGCCAGCAGCATTAGCGGGAGTGGAACCGGGGAGCTGTTTTTT. The J gene is TRBJ2-2, the V gene TRBV7-7; 9 bases agree with TRBD2. The CDR3 contains 15 residues. J was trimmed by 5 bases and V by 5 bases; bases with no gene match: 6. Germline V gene data show CDR1 as SSHAT and CDR2 as FNYEAQ (reference sequence).

This sequence joins TRBV29-1 and TRBJ2-7, with 13 nucleotides matching TRBD2. Germline CDR1 is SQVTM and CDR2 is ANQGSEA. This CDR3 spans 15 amino acids. Unmatched junction bases numbered 6, after V lost 7 bases and J lost 0 bases. This CDR3 is CSARTSGRSSYEQYF. Here the CDR3 DNA reads TGCAGCGCACGGACTAGCGGGAGAAGCTCCTACGAGCAGTACTTC.